Each of the 11 T cell receptor beta chains below was sequenced from the same sample in a study of chemoradiotherapy in HPV16-positive cancers. This table comes from immunoSEQ multiplex PCR, and its TCRdb copy is limited to in-frame clones, with some not included. Among several thousand clones listed, approximately 90% were seen once. The sequenced sample was blood, obtained from a patient who underwent chemoradiotherapy. The receptor source for this set is a human donor with HPV-associated anogenital cancer.

This chain connects TRBV7-8 to TRBJ2-7; 7 nucleotides line up with TRBD1. The CDR3 sequence is 16 residues long. V shed 2 bases, J shed 0 bases, and the junction held 7 bases outside the gene matches. Germline values: CDR1 SGHVS, CDR2 FQNEAQ. Here the CDR3 DNA reads TGTGCCAGCAGCTTACGGGACAGCCATACCTCCTACGAGCAGTACTTC. This sequence encodes CASSLRDSHTSYEQYF.

The V and J genes are TRBV27 and TRBJ1-1; the match to TRBD1 covers 8 bases. This CDR3 contains 16 residues. The ends lost 5 bases at V and 2 bases at J; junction bases unmatched: 10. Germline V gene data show CDR1 as MNHEY and CDR2 as SMNVEV (reference sequence). CDR3 amino acids: CASSAWGGQENTEAFF. CDR3 coding DNA: TGTGCCAGCAGTGCCTGGGGGGGACAGGAAAACACTGAAGCTTTCTTT.

J is TRBJ2-7 and V is TRBV5-1; unclear D gene. The CDR3 has 14 residues. The germline V gene encodes CDR1 SGHRS and CDR2 YFSETQ. V lost 0 bases and J lost 3, with 10 bases in between. The CDR3 here is CASSLAAGLYEQYF. The DNA for the CDR3 is TGCGCCAGCAGCTTGGCGGCTGGGCTCTACGAGCAGTACTTC. Drawing the rest from reference TRBV5-1 and TRBJ2-7, the complete variable domain is KAGVTQTPRYLIKTRGQQVTLSCSPISGHRSVSWYQQTPGQGLQFLFEYFSETQRNKGNFPGRFSGRQFSNSRSEMNVSTLELGDSALYLCASSLAAGLYEQYFGPGTRLTVT.

The V and J genes are TRBV7-2 and TRBJ1-1; 8 bases align to TRBD1. Germline V gene lookup returns CDR1 SGHTA and CDR2 FQGNSA. The CDR3 length is 14 residues. V lost 1 base, J lost 6 bases, and 4 bases stayed unmatched. In DNA form, the CDR3 reads TGTGCCAGCAGCTTAGTGGGGGACAGGTCTGAAGCTTTCTTT. Protein sequence: CASSLVGDRSEAFF.

The table lists this clone with a few counts. The V gene is TRBV5-1, the J gene TRBJ2-1; a weak D match, TRBD1 (6 bases). The CDR3 runs 16 residues. Trimming cost V 1 base and J 1 base, with 12 bases left between them. Germline CDR1 SGHRS, CDR2 YFSETQ. CDR3 coding DNA: TGCGCCAGCAGCTTGATTGGGGGCAGGTCCTACAATGAGCAGTTCTTC. This encodes CASSLIGGRSYNEQFF.

The chain couples TRBV6-6 to TRBJ1-2; TRBD1 matches 9 bases. The CDR3 totals 15 residues. Germline loops: CDR1 MNHNY, CDR2 SVGAGI (reference sequence). V dropped 0 bases and J dropped 5; count of bases not matched to a gene: 4. The CDR3 protein is CASSYSTGGGYGYTF. In DNA, the CDR3 is TGTGCCAGCAGTTACTCTACAGGGGGCGGGTATGGCTACACCTTC.

The rearrangement uses TRBV5-1 and TRBJ1-2, with D perhaps matching TRBD1 (5 bases). Per germline, CDR1 SGHRS and CDR2 YFSETQ. The CDR3 covers 13 residues. V was clipped by 4 bases and J by 6 bases, with 13 bases between them. Written as DNA, the CDR3 is TGCGCCAGCAGCCCCTCGCAGGGTGATGGCTACACCTTC. Protein sequence: CASSPSQGDGYTF.

This clone showed up just once. Other DNA sequences of this sample code for an identical CDR3. CDR3 sequence reads: CAISESADNEQFF. As DNA, the CDR3 is TGTGCCATCAGTGAGTCGGCAGACAATGAGCAGTTCTTC. J is TRBJ2-1 and V is TRBV10-3; no clear D gene. The CDR3 extends over 13 amino acids. Per germline, CDR1 ENHRY and CDR2 SYGVKD. The ends were cut back, 0 bases at V and 5 bases at J, with 5 bases in the middle.

This clone is a singleton in its sample. The chain joins TRBV27 to TRBJ2-1, with D hard to call. CDR3 length: 13 amino acids. Germline V gives CDR1 MNHEY, CDR2 SMNVEV (reference sequence). Between the trimmed V and J ends, which lost 2 bases and 2 bases, there was a span of 4 bases. The CDR3 protein is CASSLGTYNEQFF. For the CDR3, the DNA is TGTGCCAGCAGTTTAGGAACCTACAATGAGCAGTTCTTC.

This clone has a handful of counts. The V and J genes are TRBV29-1 and TRBJ1-2, with TRBD1 as a possible D gene (5 bases). CDR1 is SQVTM, CDR2 ANQGSEA, per germline. The CDR3 runs 13 residues. Trimming shortened V by 4 bases and J by 8 bases, and 17 bases separated the two germline ends. As DNA, the CDR3 is TGCAGCGTTGTTGAGTCGGGGGTTAACGGCTACACCTTC. Amino acid sequence: CSVVESGVNGYTF.

V is TRBV10-1 and J is TRBJ2-5; the D gene could be TRBD1 or TRBD2 (6 bases each). Per the germline V gene, CDR1 is WNHNN and CDR2 is SYGVQD (reference sequence). CDR3 size: 16 residues. V dropped 2 bases and J dropped 1 base, with 14 bases sitting between them. The CDR3 sequence is CASSEGGPITQETQYF. In DNA form, the CDR3 reads TGCGCCAGCAGTGAGGGGGGGCCAATAACCCAAGAGACCCAGTACTTC.